What follows is one T cell receptor (beta chain) and its context. These data are taken from a study of blood T cell repertoires in COVID-19. Study as a whole: Nucleic acid was either cDNA or gDNA, and it came from T cells, B-cell-depleted T cells, or PBMCs.

Those who participated ranged in age from about 18 to 95 years and resided in about two dozen US areas. Which cohort a participant joined came from the clinical history participants gave. The authors' processing: From reference gene primer amplification, estimates of nucleated cell counts were derived. Clones were read by immunoSEQ multiplex PCR, and TCRdb kept only the in-frame ones, dropping some. That table is the source of V, J and clone size, and D and trimming were worked out from the DNA. This table has around 220,000 clones, about nine tenths appearing once. V gave up 8 bases and J gave up 1 base; unmatched junction bases: 10. Germline CDR1 SNHLY, CDR2 FYNNEI. This CDR3 is built from 15 residues.

This receptor was obtained from a woman under 40 with acute COVID-19. The chain uses TRBV2 and TRBJ2-7; TRBD1 matches at 8 bases. Sequences were obtained from PBMCs or T cells enriched from blood (not recorded which). CDR3 in DNA: TGTGCCAGCGGGACGGGACAGGCGAGATCCTACGAGCAGTACTTC. Translated, it gives CASGTGQARSYEQYF.